The 8 T cell receptor beta chains below all came from one sample that was sequenced in a study of blood T cell repertoires in COVID-19 (dated by TCRdb to 2018 to 2021). Library generation was performed with the immunoSEQ multiplex PCR assay. TCRdb retrieved this table from immuneACCESS and kept in-frame rearrangements only. Not all clones are present; in checked studies, unresolved V genes account for under half, and no reason is known for the remainder. The sample has roughly 57,000 clones on record, around 67% of them singletons. The ten biggest clones cover about 15% of the sample. Material: peripheral blood. All receptors derive from a woman between 70 and 85 years old with acute or convalescent COVID-19.

This clone has only a few counts. The gene calls are TRBV19 and TRBJ1-1; tentatively, D is TRBD1 (5 bases). CDR1 and CDR2 (germline): LNHDA, SQIVND (reference sequence). The ends were cut back, 10 bases at V and 2 bases at J, with 23 bases in the middle. This CDR3 spans 16 amino acids. CDR3 amino acids: CATTTQGSVTNTEAFF. CDR3 sequence (DNA): TGTGCCACCACGACCCAGGGCTCAGTGACCAACACTGAAGCTTTCTTT.

CDR3 loop: CASSLYIAGQGSYNEQFF. CDR3 coding DNA: TGTGCCAGCAGCTTATACATTGCTGGACAGGGCTCCTACAATGAGCAGTTCTTC. This chain links TRBV11-2 with TRBJ2-1; 8 bases fit TRBD1. The length of the CDR3 is 18 residues. V was pared by 2 bases and J by 0 bases, with 9 bases of the junction left unmatched. Germline V CDR1 and CDR2: SGHAT, FQNNGV.

This clone was detected only once. The rearrangement links TRBV2 to TRBJ2-5; 7 nucleotides match TRBD2. The germline V gene encodes CDR1 SNHLY and CDR2 FYNNEI. V lost 5 bases, J lost 5 bases, and 11 bases stayed unmatched. The CDR3 has 15 amino acids. The CDR3: CASSRTGLGGETQYF. The CDR3 DNA reads as TGTGCCAGCAGTAGAACAGGACTAGGTGGGGAGACCCAGTACTTC. Supplemented by reference TRBV2 and TRBJ2-5, the full variable domain reads EPEVTQTPSHQVTQMGQEVILRCVPISNHLYFYWYRQILGQKVEFLVSFYNNEISEKSEIFDDQFSVERPDGSNFTLKIRSTKLEDSAMYFCASSRTGLGGETQYFGPGTRLLVL.

The V and J genes are TRBV5-4 and TRBJ2-1; no clear D. This CDR3 is 14 amino acids long. V was trimmed by 0 bases and J by 6 bases, leaving 10 bases between them. Germline CDR1 and CDR2: SGHNT and YYREEE (reference sequence). CDR3 coding DNA: TGTGCCAGCAGCTTGGCCTTCAGGTCCAATGAGCAGTTCTTC. Translated: CASSLAFRSNEQFF.

The CDR3 spells CSVDRLEAFF. Written as DNA, the CDR3 is TGCAGCGTTGATCGCCTAGAAGCTTTCTTT. This sequence joins TRBV29-1 and TRBJ1-1; D is undetermined. Deletions cut 3 bases from V and 8 bases from J, with 7 bases between. The germline CDR1 and CDR2 sequences are SQVTM and ANQGSEA. The CDR3 is 10 amino acids. Looking up the rest from reference TRBV29-1 and TRBJ1-1 gives the full variable domain: SAVISQKPSRDICQRGTSLTIQCQVDSQVTMMFWYRQQPGQSLTLIATANQGSEATYESGFVIDKFPISRPNLTFSTLTVSNMSPEDSSIYLCSVDRLEAFFGQGTRLTVV.

The chain couples TRBV5-4 to TRBJ1-2; tentatively, D is TRBD1 (6 bases). Trimming removed 4 bases at V and 6 bases at J, with 19 bases between. This CDR3 has 15 amino acids. CDR1 and CDR2 (germline): SGHNT, YYREEE (reference sequence). CDR3 protein: CASSLGGGPGDGYTF. CDR3 nucleotides: TGTGCCAGCAGCCTAGGGGGGGGCCCTGGGGATGGCTACACCTTC.

V and J are TRBV13 and TRBJ1-2; 7 bases agree with TRBD1. Germline lookup yields CDR1 PRHDT and CDR2 FYEKMQ (reference sequence). This CDR3 has 13 residues. With 3 bases clipped from V and 5 bases from J, the junction kept 3 bases outside the gene matches. CDR3 nucleotide sequence: TGTGCCAGCAGCTTCACAGGGGTTTATGGCTACACCTTC. Amino acid sequence: CASSFTGVYGYTF. The variable domain in full, completed from reference TRBV13 and TRBJ1-2, reads AAGVIQSPRHLIKEKRETATLKCYPIPRHDTVYWYQQGPGQDPQFLISFYEKMQSDKGSIPDRFSAQQFSDYHSELNMSSLELGDSALYFCASSFTGVYGYTFGSGTRLTVV.

The chain links TRBV11-3 to TRBJ2-5; D is uncertain. The length of the CDR3 is 13 residues. Germline V CDR1 and CDR2: SGHNT, YENEEA. Trimming pared 4 bases from V and 2 bases from J, leaving 8 bases between. The CDR3 sequence is CASSYQQQETQYF. The CDR3 bases are TGTGCCAGCAGCTACCAACAACAAGAGACCCAGTACTTC.